The 4 T cell receptor beta chains listed next were all sequenced from one sample in a study of T-cell reconstitution after alpha-beta-depleted transplantation in children. Library preparation (for TCRbeta) was performed with unique molecular identifiers. MiXCR, applied by TCRdb to the PCR reads, yields one record per CDR3 protein. The sample shows 75,000 to 80,000 distinct CDR3 sequences, less than 20% of them seen only once. The sequences come from PBMCs, mostly from graft donor cells, collected 360 days after TCRalphabeta/CD19-depleted stem cell transplant. The receptors were sampled from a male patient aged 2 to 9 who had a stem cell transplant for acute lymphoblastic leukemia, so the T cells may come from the graft donor.

The chain joins TRBV10-2 to TRBJ2-1; TRBD2 agrees at 13 bases. The germline V gene encodes CDR1 WSHSY and CDR2 SAAADI. This CDR3 contains 16 residues. V was pared by 3 bases and J by 8 bases, with 7 bases of the junction left unmatched. CDR3 residues: CASSDPGTSGVDEQFF. The CDR3, as DNA: TGCGCCAGCAGTGATCCCGGGACTAGCGGGGTGGATGAGCAGTTCTTC.

V usage is TRBV13 and J usage is TRBJ2-5; D is uncertain. The CDR3 length is 13 residues. V was trimmed by 5 bases and J by 2 bases, leaving 9 bases between them. Germline CDR1 is PRHDT and CDR2 is FYEKMQ (reference sequence). Here the CDR3 DNA reads TGTGCCAGCAGCCCACCGTGGCAAGAGACCCAGTACTTC. Amino acid sequence: CASSPPWQETQYF. Full variable domain (outside the CDR3, taken from reference TRBV13 and TRBJ2-5): AAGVIQSPRHLIKEKRETATLKCYPIPRHDTVYWYQQGPGQDPQFLISFYEKMQSDKGSIPDRFSAQQFSDYHSELNMSSLELGDSALYFCASSPPWQETQYFGPGTRLLVL.

The chain is built from TRBV12-3 or TRBV12-4 and TRBJ2-3; no clear D gene. Trimming stripped 3 bases from V and 5 bases from J, with 12 bases between. The CDR3 covers 14 residues. The CDR3 region is CASSLNSLVDTQYF. DNA of the CDR3: TGTGCCAGCAGTTTGAACTCCTTGGTAGATACGCAGTATTTT.

This clonotype was recorded many times. The V gene is TRBV13, the J gene TRBJ1-3; the D is unclear. Trimming took 5 bases from V and 1 from J, leaving 9 bases between them. Germline CDR1 PRHDT, CDR2 FYEKMQ (reference sequence). The CDR3 loop spans 14 amino acids. The CDR3 nucleotides are TGTGCCAGCAGCCTATGGGTTTCTGGAAACACCATATATTTT. Translated: CASSLWVSGNTIYF.